A selection of T cell receptor beta chains follows, all from one sample in a study of blood T cell repertoires in COVID-19. Clones were read by immunoSEQ multiplex PCR, and TCRdb kept only the in-frame ones, dropping some. The sample has roughly 250,000 clones; over 80% are singletons. The sample comprised PBMCs or T cells enriched from blood (not recorded which). Receptors originate from a woman aged 18-30 years who had recovered from COVID-19. CDR3s leave out the opening cysteine and the closing phenylalanine or tryptophan. The D gene is left open where the match is weak.

>TRBD1|TRBV27
ASSPNRGLNQPQH
>TRBD1|TRBV28
ASAGTGERGYT
>.|TRBV7-9
ASSLESAGTEAF
>.|TRBV6-1
ASSETRVGSPLH
>TRBD2|TRBV14
ASSQEARTSPFIAKNIQY
>.|TRBV11-3
ASSSRLSGHLLSGNTIY
>.|TRBV29-1
SVEEGTRTNT
>TRBD1|TRBV4-1
ASSQDRQGSGYT
>.|TRBV3-1/TRBV3-2
ASSQVQVGAEQY
>.|TRBV19
ASRIGRGIAAAEAF
>.|TRBV7-6
ASSAAEVGTEAF
>.|TRBV28
ASTVQAGTGELF
>.|TRBV28
ASKSLKGRRKEAF
>.|TRBV2
ASNLDSGEAF
>TRBD1|TRBV19
ASSITGEVNTEAF
>TRBD1|TRBV5-1
ASSAGLQGSEKLF
>TRBD1|TRBV18
ASSPRDRGLGEAF